This TCR beta chain was sequenced in a study of T cells in Graves' hyperthyroidism and ophthalmopathy. The wider study: Peripheral blood draws took place at initial diagnosis, ahead of any treatment. Study-wide points: Within blood appeared most thyroid clonotypes that had expanded above 0.001.

Orbital computed tomography, thyroid ultrasound, serum thyroxine and TRAb, and clinical symptoms together informed the diagnoses. PBMCs stemmed from about 9.7 ml fresh peripheral blood. CDR1 and CDR2 from the germline V gene are GTSNPN and SVGIG (reference sequence). This CDR3 is built from 13 residues. Trimming pared 4 bases from V and 1 base from J, leaving 8 bases between. This clonotype was recorded at least ten times. Its matching antigen is unknown. Using RNA transcripts as the source, TCR beta CDR3 regions were amplified. The TCR CDR3 was amplified in a first-round RT-PCR using the HTBI primer set. TCRdb passed the multiplex PCR reads through MiXCR, listing each CDR3 protein once. The repertoire includes about 400,000 distinct CDR3 sequences, roughly 14% of them detected once, and approximately 13% sits in the top ten.

Sequences were obtained from blood. The rearrangement uses TRBV30 and TRBJ1-5; D unclear. The receptor was derived from a man aged 18 to 35 with Graves' ophthalmopathy. The CDR3 here is CAWTLDSNQPQHF. The CDR3 DNA reads TGTGCCTGGACGCTAGACAGCAATCAGCCCCAGCATTTT.